Following are 28 T cell receptor beta chains from one sample sequenced in a study of cytomegalovirus exposure and HLA in healthy donors. Primers included in the PCR were 60 Vbeta and 13 Jbeta primers. Using immunoSEQ multiplex PCR, the repertoire was profiled, and TCRdb retains in-frame clones only, with some absent. This sample has roughly 190,000 clones, with 70% to 80% found just once. Source material: PBMCs. The receptors derive from a woman aged 25-40 years in good health and CMV-seropositive.

The gene calls are TRBV7-2 and TRBJ2-7; 8 bases map to TRBD2. Germline V CDR1 and CDR2: SGHTA, FQGNSA. J lost 2 bases, V lost 2 bases, and 5 bases had no gene match. The CDR3 is 15 residues long. The DNA for the CDR3 is TGTGCCAGCAGCTTAAATCCAGCGGGAGCCTACGAGCAGTACTTC. It codes for CASSLNPAGAYEQYF.

The chain joins TRBV7-6 to TRBJ2-1; tentatively, D is TRBD2 (6 bases). The CDR3 runs to 18 residues. Looked up from germline, CDR1 is SGHVS and CDR2 is FNYEAQ. V was pared by 0 bases and J by 3 bases, with 18 bases between. CDR3 in DNA: TGTGCCAGCAGCTTAGCCTACACTGGGAGGAGCATCTACAATGAGCAGTTCTTC. The encoded protein is CASSLAYTGRSIYNEQFF.

Concerning this clone itself: Germline is not matched at one junction end, which may reflect a read error. The chain joins TRBV7-9 to TRBJ1-1; D perhaps matches TRBD1 (6 bases). CDR3 length: 15 amino acids. CDR1 and CDR2 (germline): SEHNR, FQNEAQ (reference sequence). DNA for the CDR3: TGTTCCAGCAGCTTATTGGGGACAACGAACACTGAAGCTTTCTTT. It codes for CSSSLLGTTNTEAFF.

The chain has TRBV13 and TRBJ2-3, with 9 positions matching TRBD2. The CDR3 has 12 residues. V was clipped by 6 bases and J by 6 bases; unmatched bases: 1. Germline CDR1 is PRHDT and CDR2 is FYEKMQ (reference sequence). CDR3 protein: CASSTSGDTQYF. The DNA of the CDR3 is TGTGCCAGCAGTACTAGCGGGGATACGCAGTATTTT.

This clone appeared a single time. The J gene is TRBJ1-5, the V gene TRBV30; 7 bases match TRBD1. This CDR3 has 15 residues. V dropped 2 bases and J dropped 4; count of bases not matched to a gene: 8. Germline CDR1 GTSNPN, CDR2 SVGIG (reference sequence). CDR3 amino acids: CAWSIAGQPNQPQHF. The CDR3 DNA reads as TGTGCCTGGAGTATAGCGGGACAGCCGAATCAGCCCCAGCATTTT.

This clone appeared once. The chain couples TRBV19 to TRBJ1-1; 8 positions agree with TRBD1. The trim removed 2 bases at V and 3 bases at J, leaving 11 bases unmatched. Germline CDR1 reads LNHDA; CDR2 reads SQIVND (reference sequence). The CDR3 runs to 17 residues. The CDR3, as DNA: TGTGCCAGTAGTATATTCCCCCGGACAGGGTGGGACACTGAAGCTTTCTTT. Amino acids: CASSIFPRTGWDTEAFF. Full variable domain (outside the CDR3, taken from reference TRBV19 and TRBJ1-1): DGGITQSPKYLFRKEGQNVTLSCEQNLNHDAMYWYRQDPGQGLRLIYYSQIVNDFQKGDIAEGYSVSREKKESFPLTVTSAQKNPTAFYLCASSIFPRTGWDTEAFFGQGTRLTVV.

V usage is TRBV28 and J usage is TRBJ2-3, with TRBD2 matching 12 bases. The CDR3 consists of 17 residues. Germline V gene sequence: CDR1 MDHEN, CDR2 SYDVKM. The V and J ends lost 5 bases and 2 bases, in that order; junction bases with no gene match: 8. The CDR3 DNA reads as TGTGCCAGCAGTCCGACCCGGACTAGCGGGACCACAGATACGCAGTATTTT. As protein: CASSPTRTSGTTDTQYF.

V usage is TRBV11-2 and J usage is TRBJ1-2; 7 nucleotides agree with TRBD1. With 5 bases clipped from V and 1 base from J, the junction kept 7 bases outside the gene matches. The germline gives CDR1 SGHAT, CDR2 FQNNGV. The CDR3 is made up of 15 amino acids. CDR3 sequence reads: CASSQGQRNNYGYTF. The DNA for the CDR3 is TGTGCCAGCAGCCAGGGACAGAGAAATAACTATGGCTACACCTTC.

The V gene is TRBV2, the J gene TRBJ2-1; TRBD1 is a possible D gene (5 bases). The CDR3 is made up of 14 amino acids. Trimming took 4 bases from V and 5 from J, leaving 12 bases between them. From germline, CDR1 is SNHLY and CDR2 FYNNEI. The CDR3 nucleotides are TGTGCCAGCAGTGGGGGCGTACGGGACAATGAGCAGTTCTTC. Protein: CASSGGVRDNEQFF.

The gene calls are TRBV7-3 and TRBJ2-7, with 11 bases fitting TRBD2. CDR1 is SGHTA and CDR2 is FQGTGA in the germline V gene. The CDR3 is 15 amino acids. The J segment lost 2 bases and the V segment lost 6 bases, leaving 6 bases of the junction unmatched. The CDR3 region is CASSLGTSGPYEQYF. CDR3 coding DNA: TGTGCCAGCAGTCTCGGGACTAGCGGACCCTACGAGCAGTACTTC. The variable domain in full, with the rest retrieved from reference TRBV7-3 and TRBJ2-7, is GAGVSQTPSNKVTEKGKYVELRCDPISGHTALYWYRQSLGQGPEFLIYFQGTGAADDSGLPNDRFFAVRPEGSVSTLKIQRTERGDSAVYLCASSLGTSGPYEQYFGPGTRLTVT.

V gene TRBV30 combines with J gene TRBJ1-2; 9 nucleotides line up with TRBD1. The CDR3 contains 14 residues. Germline V lookup: CDR1 GTSNPN, CDR2 SVGIG (reference sequence). V trimming: 4 bases; J trimming: 6 bases; junction bases outside the gene matches: 9. The CDR3 nucleotides read TGTGCCTGGATCCGGACAGGGGAAGGCGATGGCTACACCTTC. This translates into CAWIRTGEGDGYTF. Using reference TRBV30 and TRBJ1-2 for the parts outside the CDR3, the full variable domain is SQTIHQWPATLVQPVGSPLSLECTVEGTSNPNLYWYRQAAGRGLQLLFYSVGIGQISSEVPQNLSASRPQDRQFILSSKKLLLSDSGFYLCAWIRTGEGDGYTFGSGTRLTVV.

This sequence joins TRBV19 and TRBJ1-2, with 7 bases that match TRBD1. With 7 bases clipped from V and 8 bases from J, the junction kept 13 bases outside the gene matches. The germline CDR1 and CDR2 sequences are LNHDA and SQIVND (reference sequence). CDR3 length: 14 residues. The CDR3 loop reads CASMRTGELRGYTF. Here the CDR3 DNA reads TGTGCCAGTATGCGAACAGGGGAATTAAGAGGCTACACCTTC.

V is TRBV5-1 and J is TRBJ2-7; D is uncertain. This CDR3 is built from 14 residues. Germline CDR1 reads SGHRS; CDR2 reads YFSETQ. Trimming left V 3 bases short and J 0 bases short, with 10 bases between. CDR3 nucleotides: TGCGCCAGCAGCTCCCTGAGTGTCTCCTACGAGCAGTACTTC. The encoded protein is CASSSLSVSYEQYF.

This clone was recorded a few times. The chain has TRBV29-1 and TRBJ1-1; 7 bases map to TRBD1. V shed 4 bases, J shed 5 bases, and the junction held 7 bases outside the gene matches. The CDR3 spans 13 residues. CDR1 is SQVTM and CDR2 is ANQGSEA in the germline V gene. CDR3 residues: CSVAVPGGTEAFF. CDR3 coding DNA: TGCAGCGTTGCGGTCCCAGGGGGTACTGAAGCTTTCTTT.

The V call is TRBV6-5, the J call TRBJ2-7; TRBD1 aligns across 9 bases. This CDR3 is built from 14 residues. V lost 2 bases to trimming and J lost 3 bases; unmatched junction nucleotides: 2. Germline V gives CDR1 MNHEY, CDR2 SVGAGI. For the CDR3, the DNA is TGTGCCAGCAGTTACGGGACAGGGATCTACGAGCAGTACTTC. It translates to CASSYGTGIYEQYF.

This chain links TRBV5-1 with TRBJ2-5; 10 nucleotides align to TRBD2. V gave up 6 bases and J gave up 2 bases; unmatched junction bases: 7. This CDR3 comprises 15 residues. Germline lookup yields CDR1 SGHRS and CDR2 YFSETQ. Here the CDR3 reads CASTDPSGSQETQYF. The CDR3 nucleotides are TGCGCCAGCACCGACCCTAGCGGGAGTCAAGAGACCCAGTACTTC.

This sequence joins TRBV10-3 and TRBJ1-5, with D possibly matching TRBD1 (6 bases). The CDR3 totals 14 residues. Between the trimmed V and J ends, which lost 10 bases and 0 bases, there was a span of 13 bases. Germline values: CDR1 ENHRY, CDR2 SYGVKD. CDR3: CARKQGGSNQPQHF. The CDR3 DNA reads as TGTGCCAGAAAACAGGGTGGTAGCAATCAGCCCCAGCATTTT.

The chain recombines TRBV10-2 with TRBJ2-7; 7 positions agree with TRBD1. Losses at the gene ends were 3 bases for V and 2 bases for J; bases not matched to a gene: 7. The CDR3 length is 15 residues. Per the germline V gene, CDR1 is WSHSY and CDR2 is SAAADI. CDR3 coding DNA: TGCGCCAGCAGTGACAGGGGGAATGCCACCTACGAGCAGTACTTC. This encodes CASSDRGNATYEQYF.

In its sample, this clone was seen a few times. The chain combines TRBV27 with TRBJ1-3; no clear D gene. The V gene lost 4 bases and the J gene lost 0 bases, with 7 bases spanning the gap. This CDR3 is built from 14 residues. Germline values: CDR1 MNHEY, CDR2 SMNVEV (reference sequence). CDR3 region: CASSSQVSGNTIYF. The CDR3 coding sequence is TGTGCCAGCAGTTCTCAGGTCTCTGGAAACACCATATATTTT.

The chain has TRBV6-1 and TRBJ1-5, with a weak D call TRBD1 (5 bases). Germline assignment: CDR1 MNHNS and CDR2 SASEGT. The CDR3 length is 13 residues. V was pared by 8 bases and J by 7 bases, with 15 bases between. CDR3 bases: TGTGCCAGCCAACAGGAGGGTCTACAGCCCCAGCATTTT. Its translation is CASQQEGLQPQHF.

Concerning this clone itself: Sequence at one end of the junction differs from germline and may be a read error. The rearrangement uses TRBV27 and TRBJ1-1, with TRBD1 as a possible D gene (5 bases). The CDR3 contains 13 residues. Germline values: CDR1 MNHEY, CDR2 SMNVEV (reference sequence). The CDR3 region is CASRDIMGAEASF. The DNA for the CDR3 is TGTGCCAGCAGGGACATTATGGGTGCTGAAGCTTCCTTT.

The J gene is TRBJ1-1, the V gene TRBV30, with TRBD1 identical over 8 bases. Germline V gene data show CDR1 as GTSNPN and CDR2 as SVGIG (reference sequence). This CDR3 contains 12 residues. The V segment lost 2 bases and the J segment 7 bases; nucleotides outside the gene matches: 3. CDR3 amino acids: CAWSKQGVEAFF. The CDR3 DNA follows: TGTGCCTGGAGTAAACAGGGGGTTGAAGCTTTCTTT.

The chain recombines TRBV5-1 with TRBJ2-3, with a tentative D call TRBD2 (6 bases). The CDR3 covers 18 residues. Germline V gene lookup returns CDR1 SGHRS and CDR2 YFSETQ. Deletions cut 6 bases from V and 6 bases from J, with 29 bases between. CDR3 DNA sequence: TGCGCCAGCAACCTAGGGGTCTCTAGCGTCTCCTTAGGGGATACGCAGTATTTT. It specifies CASNLGVSSVSLGDTQYF.

This clone was detected only a few times. The chain carries TRBV7-2 and TRBJ1-3, with no clear D. The CDR3 covers 15 residues. The germline V gene encodes CDR1 SGHTA and CDR2 FQGNSA. Between the trimmed V and J ends, which lost 4 bases and 5 bases, there was a span of 15 bases. The CDR3, as DNA: TGTGCCAGCAGCTCCACCGTCGTAGATAGAAACACCATATATTTT. Its protein is CASSSTVVDRNTIYF.

This chain joins TRBV11-2 and TRBJ2-5, with TRBD2 identical over 15 bases. The CDR3 consists of 16 residues. The V segment lost 1 base and the J segment 9 bases; nucleotides outside the gene matches: 6. CDR1 and CDR2 (germline): SGHAT, FQNNGV. DNA for the CDR3: TGTGCCAGCAGCTTAGCGGGACTAGCGGGGGGCCGGGCCCAGTACTTC. Encoded protein: CASSLAGLAGGRAQYF. The variable domain in full, with the rest retrieved from reference TRBV11-2 and TRBJ2-5, is EAGVAQSPRYKIIEKRQSVAFWCNPISGHATLYWYQQILGQGPKLLIQFQNNGVVDDSQLPKDRFSAERLKGVDSTLKIQPAKLEDSAVYLCASSLAGLAGGRAQYFGPGTRLLVL.

The chain's CDR3 is CASSYPGTFGYTF. The CDR3 nucleotides read TGTGCCAGCAGTTATCCCGGGACTTTCGGCTACACCTTC. The gene calls are TRBV6-5 and TRBJ1-2; perhaps TRBD1 as D (5 bases). The CDR3 extends over 13 amino acids. V was pared by 3 bases and J by 8 bases, with 13 bases between. Germline V gene data show CDR1 as MNHEY and CDR2 as SVGAGI.

This clone turned up a few times. The chain is built from TRBV2 and TRBJ1-1, with D perhaps matching TRBD1 (6 bases). CDR3 length equals 15 residues. Looked up from germline, CDR1 is SNHLY and CDR2 is FYNNEI. Trimming took off 5 bases at V and 5 bases at J, with 18 bases between the two ends. The CDR3 loop reads CASSYGGTSGTEAFF. CDR3 nucleotide sequence: TGTGCCAGCAGTTATGGGGGCACCTCGGGAACTGAAGCTTTCTTT. The full variable domain, completed using reference TRBV2 and TRBJ1-1, is EPEVTQTPSHQVTQMGQEVILRCVPISNHLYFYWYRQILGQKVEFLVSFYNNEISEKSEIFDDQFSVERPDGSNFTLKIRSTKLEDSAMYFCASSYGGTSGTEAFFGQGTRLTVV.

CDR3 DNA: TGTGCCAGCTTCCGAGGAGCTAGGGGGGGCCGGTACAATGAGCAGTTCTTC. This sequence encodes CASFRGARGGRYNEQFF. V usage is TRBV2 and J usage is TRBJ2-1, with D perhaps matching TRBD2 (7 bases). The CDR3 runs to 17 residues. V lost 8 bases to trimming and J lost 4 bases, with 24 bases between them. Germline CDR1 and CDR2: SNHLY and FYNNEI.